The rows below give T cell receptor beta chains drawn from one sample of a study of blood T cell repertoires in COVID-19. Clones were read by immunoSEQ multiplex PCR, and TCRdb kept only the in-frame ones, dropping some. This table has more than 110,000 clones, around 81% appearing once. Sequenced sample: peripheral blood. Every receptor here comes from a woman between 55 and 75 years old with acute or convalescent COVID-19. CDR3s include the opening cysteine and the closing phenylalanine or tryptophan. The D gene is left open where the match is weak. Clone size appears in some rows only: once, few, many, or a class for an expanded clone.

j_call | clone_size | d_call | v_call | cdr3_nt | cdr3_aa
TRBJ2-5 | NA | TRBD2 | TRBV10-2 | TGCGCCAGCCAGCTTAGCGGGAGTCGCCGCCAAGAGACCCAGTACTTC | CASQLSGSRRQETQYF
TRBJ1-1 | NA | TRBD1 | TRBV5-1 | TGCGCCAGCAGCTTGGGGGACAGGGCTGGAGCTGAAGCTTTCTTT | CASSLGDRAGAEAFF
TRBJ2-6 | NA | TRBD1 | TRBV28 | TGTGCCAGCAGGAACAGGGGTAGCTCTGGGGCCAACGTCCTGACTTTC | CASRNRGSSGANVLTF
TRBJ1-5 | NA | NA | TRBV18 | TGTGCCAGCTCACCCCAGGGGCCGAATCAGCCCCAGCATTTT | CASSPQGPNQPQHF
TRBJ1-2 | NA | NA | TRBV6-1 | TGTGCCAGCAGTGAAGCGCTTGGTATGGGGCAGGTTAACTATGGCTACACCTTC | CASSEALGMGQVNYGYTF
TRBJ2-7 | NA | TRBD2 | TRBV6-5 | TGTGCCAGCGCGGAGCGGGAGTGGGCGGGGCAGTACTTC | CASAEREWAGQYF
TRBJ2-7 | NA | TRBD2 | TRBV6-6 | TGTGCCAGCAGTTATGGACTAGCGGGAGCGTACGAGCAGTACTTC | CASSYGLAGAYEQYF
TRBJ1-5 | NA | TRBD1 | TRBV27 | TGTGCCAGCGGGCCAACAGGGGGCCATCAGCCCCAGCATTTT | CASGPTGGHQPQHF
TRBJ2-3 | NA | TRBD2 | TRBV9 | TGTGCCAGCAGTGAGGGACTAGCAATAGATACGCAGTATTTT | CASSEGLAIDTQYF
TRBJ2-7 | NA | TRBD2 | TRBV6-5 | TGTGCCAGCAGTCCCCTCGGACTAGCTTTCAACGAGCAGTACTTC | CASSPLGLAFNEQYF
TRBJ2-6 | NA | TRBD2 | TRBV10-3 | TGTGCCATAAGAGCACCGCCTCTAGCGGGAGACTCTGGGGCCAACGTCCTGACTTTC | CAIRAPPLAGDSGANVLTF
TRBJ2-7 | NA | NA | TRBV6-1 | TGTGCCAGCAGTGAATTGGGACTGGCGACCTACGAGCAGTACTTC | CASSELGLATYEQYF
TRBJ2-2 | NA | TRBD1 | TRBV18 | TGTGCCAGCTCACCGCGGCAAATCAGGGGGCAGAACACCGGGGAGCTGTTTTTT | CASSPRQIRGQNTGELFF
TRBJ2-3 | NA | NA | TRBV27 | TGTGCCAGCAGTTTAGGGTTCGGGGCAGATACGCAGTATTTT | CASSLGFGADTQYF
TRBJ1-2 | once | TRBD1 | TRBV7-9 | TGTGCCAGCAGCCAAGCACAGGGGAACGACCACTATGGCTACACCTTC | CASSQAQGNDHYGYTF
TRBJ1-3 | NA | NA | TRBV4-3 | TGCGCCAGCAGCCAAAATGCGCTGTCTGGAAACACCATATATTTT | CASSQNALSGNTIYF
TRBJ1-1 | NA | NA | TRBV4-3 | TGCGCCAGCAGCCAAGATCCCCAGGGCGGCGCAGCTTTCTTT | CASSQDPQGGAAFF
TRBJ1-5 | NA | NA | TRBV4-3 | TGCGCCTCACGACGGGACACTTCCTTCAATCAGCCCCAGCATTTT | CASRRDTSFNQPQHF
TRBJ1-6 | NA | NA | TRBV4-2 | TGTGCCAGCAGCCCATCCATACAGTATAATTCACCCCTCCACTTT | CASSPSIQYNSPLHF
TRBJ1-2 | once | TRBD1 | TRBV18 | TGTGCCAGCTCACCTGCGCGGACAGGACTCTCCGGGCATGGCTACACCTTC | CASSPARTGLSGHGYTF
TRBJ2-3 | NA | NA | TRBV19 | TGTGCCAGTAGTCCCGGGGGAGAAGTTGAAGATACGCAGTATTTT | CASSPGGEVEDTQYF
TRBJ2-3 | few | TRBD1 | TRBV6-1 | TGTGCCAGCAGTGAACAGGGGGCAGATACGCAGTATTTT | CASSEQGADTQYF
TRBJ2-5 | NA | TRBD2 | TRBV18 | TGTGCCAGCTCACCGTTCGCGACTAGCGTACAAGAGACCCAGTACTTC | CASSPFATSVQETQYF
TRBJ1-2 | NA | TRBD1 | TRBV29-1 | TGCAGCGTCCTAGGACAGGGAGGGTACACCTTC | CSVLGQGGYTF
TRBJ1-6 | NA | TRBD1 | TRBV28 | TGTGCCAGCCGACAGGGGGGAAGCTCCTATAATTCACCCCTCCACTTT | CASRQGGSSYNSPLHF
TRBJ1-5 | NA | TRBD1 | TRBV2 | TGTGCCAGCAGTGGGACAGGGTTGGGCAATCAGCCCCAGCATTTT | CASSGTGLGNQPQHF
TRBJ2-7 | NA | TRBD1 | TRBV27 | TGTGCCAGCAGTTTCAACCCCGGGACAGGGTGGGCCTACGAGCAGTACTTC | CASSFNPGTGWAYEQYF
TRBJ1-5 | NA | NA | TRBV7-8 | TGTGCCAGCAGCTTAGGAACGGGTAATCAGCCCCAGCATTTT | CASSLGTGNQPQHF
TRBJ1-5 | NA | NA | TRBV6-6 | TGTGCCAGCAGTTCCCGCCGGTCGGCGGCCAATCAGCCCCAGCATTTT | CASSSRRSAANQPQHF
TRBJ1-6 | NA | NA | TRBV3-1/TRBV3-2 | TGTGCCAGCGCCCAGACGGCAGGCTATAATTCACCCCTCCACTTT | CASAQTAGYNSPLHF
TRBJ2-7 | few | NA | TRBV30 | TGTGCCTGGGCCCTAGCGATAGGAAGGAGTTGGGTTCGGAAGCAGTACTTC | CAWALAIGRSWVRKQYF
TRBJ1-2 | NA | TRBD1 | TRBV3-1/TRBV3-2 | TGTGCCAGCAGCCCCACAGGGGTTTATGGCTACACCTTC | CASSPTGVYGYTF
TRBJ2-2 | NA | NA | TRBV7-2 | TGTGCCAGCAGCCCCAGCCGAGGGCAGACCGGGGAGCTGTTTTTT | CASSPSRGQTGELFF
TRBJ1-4 | NA | NA | TRBV7-8 | TGTGCCAGCAGCTTACCGAATGAAAAACTGTTTTTT | CASSLPNEKLFF
TRBJ2-7 | NA | TRBD2 | TRBV6-5 | TGTGCCACCAAGACTAGCGGGAGCGACGAGCAGTACTTC | CATKTSGSDEQYF
TRBJ2-2 | NA | NA | TRBV2 | TGTGCCAGCAGTGTACAGGGGGGGCACACCGGGGAGCTGTTTTTT | CASSVQGGHTGELFF
TRBJ2-7 | NA | TRBD1 | TRBV7-2 | TGTGCCAGCAGCTTATCGGGACAGGGTGACTACGAGCAGTACTTC | CASSLSGQGDYEQYF
TRBJ2-2 | NA | TRBD2 | TRBV19 | TGTGCCAGTAGTATAGGACTAGCCGCCGGGGAGCTGTTTTTT | CASSIGLAAGELFF